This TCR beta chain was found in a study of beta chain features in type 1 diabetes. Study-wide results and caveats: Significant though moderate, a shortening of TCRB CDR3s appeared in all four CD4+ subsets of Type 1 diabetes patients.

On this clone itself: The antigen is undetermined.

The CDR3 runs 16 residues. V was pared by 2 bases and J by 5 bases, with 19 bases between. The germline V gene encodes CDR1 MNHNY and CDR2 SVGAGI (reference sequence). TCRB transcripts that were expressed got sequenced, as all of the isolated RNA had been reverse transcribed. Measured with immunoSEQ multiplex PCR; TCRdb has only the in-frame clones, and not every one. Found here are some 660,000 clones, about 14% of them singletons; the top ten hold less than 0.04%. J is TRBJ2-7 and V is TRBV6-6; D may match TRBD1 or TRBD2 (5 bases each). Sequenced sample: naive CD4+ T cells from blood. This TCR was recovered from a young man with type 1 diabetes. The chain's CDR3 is CASSYGGRGTIHEQYF. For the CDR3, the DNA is TGTGCCAGCAGTTACGGGGGACGGGGTACGATCCACGAGCAGTACTTC.